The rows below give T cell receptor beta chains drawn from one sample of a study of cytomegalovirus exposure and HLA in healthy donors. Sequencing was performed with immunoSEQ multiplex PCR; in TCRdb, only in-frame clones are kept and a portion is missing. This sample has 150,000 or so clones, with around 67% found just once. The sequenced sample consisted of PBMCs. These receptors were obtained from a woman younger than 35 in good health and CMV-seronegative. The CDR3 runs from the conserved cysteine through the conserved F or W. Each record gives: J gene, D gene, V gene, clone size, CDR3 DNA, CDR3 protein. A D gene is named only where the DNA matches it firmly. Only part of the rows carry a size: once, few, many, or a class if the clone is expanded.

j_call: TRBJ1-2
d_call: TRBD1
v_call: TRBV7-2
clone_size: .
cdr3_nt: TGTGCCAGCAGCCTACAGGGGGATGCATATGGCTACACCTTC
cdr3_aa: CASSLQGDAYGYTF

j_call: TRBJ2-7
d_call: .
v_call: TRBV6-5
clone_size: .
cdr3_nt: TGTGCCAGCAGTTACCAGGGAGGTAACAATTACGAGCAGTACTTC
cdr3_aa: CASSYQGGNNYEQYF

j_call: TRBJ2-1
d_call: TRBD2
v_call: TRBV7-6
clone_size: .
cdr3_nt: TGTGCCAGCAGCCCAAGGTCCCTCGGGGGGTACAATGAGCAGTTCTTC
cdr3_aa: CASSPRSLGGYNEQFF

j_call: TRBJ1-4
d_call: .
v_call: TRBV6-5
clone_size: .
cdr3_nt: TGTGCCAGCAGTCACAGCCTCGTAACTAATGAAAAACTGTTTTTT
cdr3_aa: CASSHSLVTNEKLFF

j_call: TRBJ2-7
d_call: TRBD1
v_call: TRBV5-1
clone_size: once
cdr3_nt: TGCGCCAGCAGCTTGGGACAGGGTTCCCACGAGCAGTACTTC
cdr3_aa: CASSLGQGSHEQYF

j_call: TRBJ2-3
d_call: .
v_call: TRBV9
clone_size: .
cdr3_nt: TGTGCCAGCAGCGTATCACTAGCAGATTCCACAGATACGCAGTATTTT
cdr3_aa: CASSVSLADSTDTQYF

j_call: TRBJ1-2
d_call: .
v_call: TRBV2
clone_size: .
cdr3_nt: TGTGCCAGCAGTGAAATTCCTATCTATGGCTACACCTTC
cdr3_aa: CASSEIPIYGYTF

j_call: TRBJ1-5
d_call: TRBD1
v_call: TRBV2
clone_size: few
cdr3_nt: TGTGCCAGCAGTGTAGGAGGGGGCAAGGGCAATCAGCCCCAGCATTTT
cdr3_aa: CASSVGGGKGNQPQHF

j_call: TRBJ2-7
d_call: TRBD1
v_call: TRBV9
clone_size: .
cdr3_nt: TGTGCCAGCAGCCCGGGACAGCCCTACGAGCAGTACTTC
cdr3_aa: CASSPGQPYEQYF

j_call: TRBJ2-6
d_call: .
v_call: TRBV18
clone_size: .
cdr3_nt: TGTGCCAGCTCACGCTCGGCACAGGGCGGCAAATCTGGGGCCAACGGCCTGACTTTC
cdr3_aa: CASSRSAQGGKSGANGLTF

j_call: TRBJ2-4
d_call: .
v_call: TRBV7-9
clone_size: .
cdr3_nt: TGTGCCAGTACGGGGTCCAAAAACATTCAGTACTTC
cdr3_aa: CASTGSKNIQYF

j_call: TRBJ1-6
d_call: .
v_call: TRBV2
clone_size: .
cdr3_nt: TGTGCCAGCAGGGCGACAAGGTCCAATTCACCCCTCCACTTT
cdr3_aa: CASRATRSNSPLHF

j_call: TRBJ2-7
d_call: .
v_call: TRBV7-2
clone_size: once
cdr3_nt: TGTGCCAGCAGCTTAGGGCGGGGCTCCTACGAGCAGTACTTC
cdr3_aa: CASSLGRGSYEQYF

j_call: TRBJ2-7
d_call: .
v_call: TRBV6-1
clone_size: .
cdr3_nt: TGTGCCAGCAGTGATACGGTCTACGAGCAGTACTTC
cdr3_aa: CASSDTVYEQYF

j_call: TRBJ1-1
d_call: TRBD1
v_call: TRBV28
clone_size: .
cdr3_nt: TGTGCCGGATCTCCAGGGGGGTCGGTCCCTGAAGCTTTCTTT
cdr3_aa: CAGSPGGSVPEAFF

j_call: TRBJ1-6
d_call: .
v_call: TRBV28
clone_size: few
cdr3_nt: TGTGCCAGCAGTTCGGAGGGTACGAATTCACCCCTCCACTTT
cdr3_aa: CASSSEGTNSPLHF

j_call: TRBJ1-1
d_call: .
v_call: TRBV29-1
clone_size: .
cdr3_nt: TGCAGCGTTCAAGGGCGGATTAGGACTGAAGCTTTCTTT
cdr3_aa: CSVQGRIRTEAFF

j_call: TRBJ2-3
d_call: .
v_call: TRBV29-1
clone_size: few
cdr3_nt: TGCAGCGTTGCCGACGTCCTAGGAACAGATACGCAGTATTTT
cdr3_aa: CSVADVLGTDTQYF

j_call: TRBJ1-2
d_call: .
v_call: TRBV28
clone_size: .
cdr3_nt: TGTGCCAGCAAGTCCAGCCTAGAGACCTATGGCTACACCTTC
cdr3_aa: CASKSSLETYGYTF

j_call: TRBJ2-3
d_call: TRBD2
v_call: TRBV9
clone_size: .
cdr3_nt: TGTGCCAGCAGCGGGGGACTAGTGAGCACAGATACGCAGTATTTT
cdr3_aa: CASSGGLVSTDTQYF

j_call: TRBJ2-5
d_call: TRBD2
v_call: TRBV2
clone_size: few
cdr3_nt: TGTGCCAGCGGGAGACTAGCGGGGGGCCGGGGCCAAGAGACCCAGTACTTC
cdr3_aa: CASGRLAGGRGQETQYF

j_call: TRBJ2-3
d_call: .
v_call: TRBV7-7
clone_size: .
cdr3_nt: TGTGCTAGCAGCTTCGGAGGGACAGATACGCAGTATTTT
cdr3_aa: CASSFGGTDTQYF

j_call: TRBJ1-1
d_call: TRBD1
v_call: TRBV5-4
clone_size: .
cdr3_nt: TGTGCCAGCAATCGAGGGGTCCAAAACAGGGGGCTCACTGAAGCTTTCTTT
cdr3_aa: CASNRGVQNRGLTEAFF

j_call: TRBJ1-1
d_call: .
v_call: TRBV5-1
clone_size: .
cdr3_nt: TGCGCCAGCAGCCCTGGGACACCGAACACTGAAGCTTTCTTT
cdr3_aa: CASSPGTPNTEAFF

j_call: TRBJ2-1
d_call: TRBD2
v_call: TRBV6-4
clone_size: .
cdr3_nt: TGTGCCAGCAGTGATACTAGCGGCGGTACCTACAATGAGCAGTTCTTC
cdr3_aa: CASSDTSGGTYNEQFF

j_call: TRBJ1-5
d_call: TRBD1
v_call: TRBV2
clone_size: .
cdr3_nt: TGTGCCAGCAAGGACAGGCGTTTTCAGCCCCAGCATTTT
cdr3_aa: CASKDRRFQPQHF

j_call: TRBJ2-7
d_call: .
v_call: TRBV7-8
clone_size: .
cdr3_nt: TGTGCCAGCAGCTTAAGTCCCAGGCACCACGAGCAGTACTTC
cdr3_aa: CASSLSPRHHEQYF

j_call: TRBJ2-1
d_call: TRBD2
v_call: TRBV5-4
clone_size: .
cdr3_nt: TGTGCCAGCAGCCAACCGGGACTAGCAAGGAATGAGCAGTTCTTC
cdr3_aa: CASSQPGLARNEQFF

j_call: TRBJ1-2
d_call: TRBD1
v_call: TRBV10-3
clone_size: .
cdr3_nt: TGTGCCATCAGTGAGTCGAGGAGACAGGGCTACTATGGCTACACCTTC
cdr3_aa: CAISESRRQGYYGYTF

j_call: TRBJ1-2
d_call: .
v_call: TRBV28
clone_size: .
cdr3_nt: TGTGCCAGCAGTTTAGAAACACTAGGGGGCTATGGCTACACCTTC
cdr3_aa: CASSLETLGGYGYTF

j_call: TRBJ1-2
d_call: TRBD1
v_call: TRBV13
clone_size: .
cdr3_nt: TGTGCCAGCAGCTTAGGCCACGGACAGGGACGTAATGGCTACACCTTC
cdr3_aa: CASSLGHGQGRNGYTF

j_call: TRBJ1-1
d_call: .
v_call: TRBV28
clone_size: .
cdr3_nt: TGTGCCAGCAGTTATTCCGGGACAACCAGGGAAGCTTTCTTT
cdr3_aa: CASSYSGTTREAFF

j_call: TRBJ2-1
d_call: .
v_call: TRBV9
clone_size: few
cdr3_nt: TGTGCCAGCAGCGTAGTTGGGGAGGATGAGCAGTTCTTC
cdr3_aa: CASSVVGEDEQFF

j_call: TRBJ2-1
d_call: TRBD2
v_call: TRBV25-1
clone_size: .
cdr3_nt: TGTGCCAGCAGTCTCGGACTAGCGGAGATCAATGAGCAGTTCTTC
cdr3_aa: CASSLGLAEINEQFF

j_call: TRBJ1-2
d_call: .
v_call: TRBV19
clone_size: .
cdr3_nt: TGTGCCAGTAGTATCCCCGGGGGGGGAGGATTAGGCTACACCTTC
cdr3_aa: CASSIPGGGGLGYTF

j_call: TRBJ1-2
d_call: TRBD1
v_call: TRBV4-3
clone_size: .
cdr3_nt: TGCGCCAGCAGCCAAGAAGGTTGGACAGGGAGAGGCTACACCTTC
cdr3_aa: CASSQEGWTGRGYTF

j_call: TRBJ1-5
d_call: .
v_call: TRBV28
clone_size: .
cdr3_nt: TGTGCCAGCAGACGATACAGGGAATTGTTCAATCAGCCCCAGCATTTT
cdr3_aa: CASRRYRELFNQPQHF

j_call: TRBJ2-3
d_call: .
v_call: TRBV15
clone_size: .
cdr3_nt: TGTGCCACCAGCAGAGTTAGGGCCCTAGCCTCGACAGATACGCAGTATTTT
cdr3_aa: CATSRVRALASTDTQYF

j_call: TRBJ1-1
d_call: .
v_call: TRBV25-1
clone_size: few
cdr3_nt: TGTGCCAGCAGTGAATCTGGGCGGGAGGGACTCACTGAAGCTTTCTTT
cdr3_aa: CASSESGREGLTEAFF

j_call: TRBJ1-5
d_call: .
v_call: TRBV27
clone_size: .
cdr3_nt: TGTGCCAGCAGTTTCTCAGGGAATCAGCCCCAGCATTTT
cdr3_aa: CASSFSGNQPQHF

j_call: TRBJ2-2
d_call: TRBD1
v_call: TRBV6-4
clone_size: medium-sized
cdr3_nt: TGTGCCAGCAGTGACGGGGACAGGAACACCGGGGAGCTGTTTTTT
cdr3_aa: CASSDGDRNTGELFF